Following are 15 T cell receptor beta chains from one sample sequenced in a study of T cell changes during pregnancy in multiple sclerosis. TCRdb keeps only in-frame clones here, not all; method: immunoSEQ multiplex PCR. The table shows approximately 60,000 clones, with roughly 93% occurring only once. This sample comprised peripheral blood, obtained in the second trimester of pregnancy. Every receptor here comes from a female donor with multiple sclerosis, enrolled in a pregnancy study.

V usage is TRBV5-1 and J usage is TRBJ2-2, with a possible D match to TRBD2 (5 bases). The V end was cut by 0 bases, the J end by 1 base, with 10 bases between. CDR3 length: 16 residues. Germline values: CDR1 SGHRS, CDR2 YFSETQ. CDR3 coding DNA: TGCGCCAGCAGCTTGGTGAGGGAAGGGAACACCGGGGAGCTGTTTTTT. Translation gives CASSLVREGNTGELFF.

The V and J genes are TRBV28 and TRBJ1-1; D gene unclear. Trimming stripped 3 bases from V and 7 bases from J, with 21 bases between. The CDR3 covers 16 residues. CDR1 is MDHEN, CDR2 SYDVKM, per germline. The CDR3 DNA follows: TGTGCCAGCAGTTTTTCGCCGGGGTTGCGTACCGATGAAGCTTTCTTT. It specifies CASSFSPGLRTDEAFF.

This clone was seen a few times. V and J are TRBV6-1 and TRBJ2-2; 11 nucleotides align to TRBD1. The germline CDR1 and CDR2 sequences are MNHNS and SASEGT. The CDR3 contains 18 residues. Unmatched junction bases numbered 9, after V lost 3 bases and J lost 3 bases. CDR3 bases: TGTGCCAGCAGTGACCGATCTACGGGACAGGGGGACACCGGGGAGCTGTTTTTT. Its protein product is CASSDRSTGQGDTGELFF.

V is TRBV11-1 and J is TRBJ2-1; 7 nucleotides align to TRBD1. This CDR3 comprises 14 residues. Germline V gene sequence: CDR1 SGHAT, CDR2 FQDESV (reference sequence). The V and J ends lost 6 bases and 11 bases, in that order; junction bases with no gene match: 13. The CDR3 region has the DNA TGTGCCAGCAGTTCTAAGCCCCGGGACAGTCAGCAGTTCTTC. Its protein product is CASSSKPRDSQQFF.

The CDR3 is CASSPSEGGSYNEQFF. The CDR3 DNA is TGTGCCAGCAGCCCGTCGGAGGGTGGCTCCTACAATGAGCAGTTCTTC. The chain recombines TRBV7-2 with TRBJ2-1; D may be TRBD2 (6 bases). CDR3 size: 16 residues. Germline V lookup: CDR1 SGHTA, CDR2 FQGNSA. Trimming cost V 5 bases and J 0 bases, with 14 bases left between them.

This clone was detected once. The chain carries TRBV5-1 and TRBJ2-7; TRBD2 matches at 12 bases. CDR3 length: 18 residues. The V gene's germline CDR1 is SGHRS and CDR2 YFSETQ. V shed 0 bases, J shed 4 bases, and the junction held 11 bases outside the gene matches. This chain's CDR3 is CASSLGTSGVGIFYEQYF. CDR3 nucleotides: TGCGCCAGCAGCTTGGGGACTAGCGGGGTTGGAATCTTTTACGAGCAGTACTTC. The full variable domain, its missing parts supplied by reference TRBV5-1 and TRBJ2-7, is KAGVTQTPRYLIKTRGQQVTLSCSPISGHRSVSWYQQTPGQGLQFLFEYFSETQRNKGNFPGRFSGRQFSNSRSEMNVSTLELGDSALYLCASSLGTSGVGIFYEQYFGPGTRLTVT.

This clone has just a few counts. The V gene is TRBV19, the J gene TRBJ1-4; D perhaps matches TRBD1 (5 bases). The CDR3 loop spans 12 amino acids. Per the germline V gene, CDR1 is LNHDA and CDR2 is SQIVND (reference sequence). Between the trimmed V and J ends, which lost 8 bases and 7 bases, there was a span of 11 bases. CDR3 residues: CASRTQGEKLFF. CDR3 bases: TGTGCCAGTCGTACTCAGGGTGAAAAACTGTTTTTT.

This chain joins TRBV19 and TRBJ2-3; D call uncertain. V was clipped by 6 bases and J by 0 bases, with 13 bases between them. Germline V CDR1 and CDR2: LNHDA, SQIVND (reference sequence). This CDR3 is 15 amino acids long. In nucleotides, the CDR3 is TGTGCCAGTAGCAAATGGGCTACCAGCACAGATACGCAGTATTTT. It translates to CASSKWATSTDTQYF.

This chain connects TRBV14 to TRBJ1-3; 8 positions agree with TRBD1. The CDR3 covers 15 residues. The J segment lost 6 bases and the V segment lost 2 bases, leaving 6 bases of the junction unmatched. The germline gives CDR1 SGHDN, CDR2 FVKESK. DNA of the CDR3: TGTGCCAGCAGCCAAATGACAGGGGCACAAAACACCATATATTTT. Its translation is CASSQMTGAQNTIYF.

V gene TRBV7-9 combines with J gene TRBJ2-1; D not certain. CDR1 and CDR2 from the germline V gene are SEHNR and FQNEAQ (reference sequence). The CDR3 is 12 residues long. V lost 0 bases and J lost 8, with 5 bases in between. This CDR3 reads CASSLARYEQFF. The CDR3, as DNA: TGTGCCAGCAGCTTAGCCCGTTATGAGCAGTTCTTC.

The chain carries TRBV4-3 and TRBJ1-2; D not certain. With 0 bases removed from V and 5 bases from J, the gap between germline ends came to 7 bases. Germline V gene data show CDR1 as LGHNA and CDR2 as YSLEER. This CDR3 comprises 13 residues. As DNA, the CDR3 is TGCGCCAGCAGCCAAGAAGCGCAGTATGGCTACACCTTC. Residues: CASSQEAQYGYTF.

The chain is built from TRBV9 and TRBJ1-3; TRBD1 matches 8 bases. The trim removed 3 bases at V and 4 bases at J, leaving 6 bases unmatched. CDR1 SGDLS and CDR2 YYNGEE come from the germline V gene. This CDR3 region has 15 residues. The CDR3 loop is CASSATGGWGNTIYF. The CDR3 DNA reads as TGTGCCAGCAGCGCCACAGGGGGGTGGGGAAACACCATATATTTT.

This chain uses TRBV5-1 with TRBJ2-6, with 7 nucleotides matching TRBD2. This CDR3 is built from 17 residues. Losses at the gene ends were 4 bases for V and 0 bases for J; bases not matched to a gene: 7. Germline V CDR1 and CDR2: SGHRS, YFSETQ. The CDR3 loop is CASSRGRGDSGANVLTF. CDR3 nucleotides: TGCGCCAGCAGCCGGGGGAGGGGAGACTCTGGGGCCAACGTCCTGACTTTC.

The chain links TRBV6-5 to TRBJ1-1; 9 nucleotides align to TRBD1. The germline CDR1 and CDR2 sequences are MNHEY and SVGAGI. Unmatched junction bases numbered 5, after V lost 0 bases and J lost 6 bases. The length of the CDR3 is 15 residues. The CDR3 DNA sequence: TGTGCCAGCAGTTACTCGGTGGGACAGGGAGCTGAAGCTTTCTTT. It encodes CASSYSVGQGAEAFF.

This chain uses TRBV4-3 with TRBJ1-5; D perhaps matches TRBD1 (6 bases). V was cut by 5 bases and J by 5 bases, with 10 bases left in between. CDR1 and CDR2 from the germline V gene are LGHNA and YSLEER. There are 13 residues in the CDR3. The CDR3 region is CASSSRTDQPQHF. In nucleotides, the CDR3 is TGCGCCAGCAGCTCCCGGACAGATCAGCCCCAGCATTTT.